What follows are 13 T cell receptor beta chains derived from one specimen sequenced in a study of Graves' ophthalmopathy and Graves' hyperthyroidism. RNA transcripts served as template for amplifying TCR beta CDR3 sequences. HTBI primers primed a first-round RT-PCR, and a second-round multiplex PCR followed. TCRdb reprocessed the multiplex PCR reads with MiXCR, giving one entry per CDR3 protein. The data hold hundreds of thousands of distinct CDR3 sequences, with 22% observed a single time. The sequencing sample was made of peripheral blood. The receptors derive from a woman aged 18 to 35 with stable Graves' hyperthyroidism. Some clones in this sample may be carry-over from other donors' samples.

This clonotype was picked up a small number of times. This chain joins TRBV19 and TRBJ1-5, with 10 bases fitting TRBD1. Germline CDR1 reads LNHDA; CDR2 reads SQIVND (reference sequence). J was trimmed by 5 bases and V by 3 bases; bases with no gene match: 10. The CDR3 loop spans 17 amino acids. This CDR3 reads CASSMGQGSGSYQPQHF. The CDR3 DNA reads TGTGCCAGTAGTATGGGACAGGGGTCAGGCTCCTATCAGCCCCAGCATTTT. Supplemented by reference TRBV19 and TRBJ1-5, the full variable domain reads DGGITQSPKYLFRKEGQNVTLSCEQNLNHDAMYWYRQDPGQGLRLIYYSQIVNDFQKGDIAEGYSVSREKKESFPLTVTSAQKNPTAFYLCASSMGQGSGSYQPQHFGDGTRLSIL.

Many counts were recorded for this clonotype. The junction and the germline gene differ at one end; a read error may be behind it. The chain recombines TRBV6-1 with TRBJ2-7, with D uncertain. The CDR3 is 15 amino acids. In germline, CDR1 is MNHNS, CDR2 SASEGT. In nucleotides, the CDR3 is TGTGCCGGCAGTGAAGCGCGGCTAGGGACCTACGAGCAGTACTTC. Translated, it gives CAGSEARLGTYEQYF.

The genes are TRBV28 and TRBJ2-7; TRBD2 agrees at 10 bases. Germline V lookup: CDR1 MDHEN, CDR2 SYDVKM. CDR3 length: 14 residues. V was clipped by 6 bases and J by 7 bases; unmatched bases: 9. The CDR3 loop reads CASRRSGRTGEQYF. The CDR3 DNA follows: TGTGCCAGCAGACGTAGCGGGAGGACGGGGGAGCAGTACTTC.

Turning to this clonotype: This sequence may be a read error, since a much larger clone differs from it by one base. J is TRBJ1-5 and V is TRBV6-1; the D is unclear. The CDR3 has 11 residues. Germline V gene lookup returns CDR1 MNHNS and CDR2 SASEGT. CDR3 protein: CASSVGQPQQF. For the CDR3, the DNA is TGTGCCAGCAGTGTGGGCCAGCCCCAGCAGTTT.

This clonotype was recorded once. The V call is TRBV27, the J call TRBJ1-2; 8 nucleotides line up with TRBD1. CDR1 is MNHEY, CDR2 SMNVEV, per germline (reference sequence). The CDR3 is 15 amino acids. V lost 8 bases, J lost 4 bases, and 12 bases stayed unmatched. The CDR3 sequence is CASRVTAGTGYGYTF. For the CDR3, the DNA is TGTGCCAGCCGCGTGACCGCCGGGACAGGCTATGGCTACACCTTC.

This clonotype was recorded at least ten times. The chain employs TRBV20-1 and TRBJ2-7; 9 positions agree with TRBD2. Trimming took 4 bases from V and 2 from J; bases not matched to a gene: 6. Germline values: CDR1 DFQATT, CDR2 SNEGSKA (reference sequence). This CDR3 has 14 amino acids. The CDR3 DNA sequence: TGCAGTGCTACCCAGCGGGGGGACGCCTACGAGCAGTACTTC. Protein product: CSATQRGDAYEQYF.

The chain couples TRBV28 to TRBJ1-1; 9 bases are shared with TRBD1. V was pared by 5 bases and J by 8 bases, with 6 bases of the junction left unmatched. CDR1 is MDHEN and CDR2 is SYDVKM in the germline V gene. This CDR3 comprises 13 residues. The CDR3 nucleotides read TGTGCCAGCAGTCTGGACAGGGGACGAGAAGCTTTCTTT. Amino acid sequence: CASSLDRGREAFF. The variable domain in full, with the rest retrieved from reference TRBV28 and TRBJ1-1, is DVKVTQSSRYLVKRTGEKVFLECVQDMDHENMFWYRQDPGLGLRLIYFSYDVKMKEKGDIPEGYSVSREKKERFSLILESASTNQTSMYLCASSLDRGREAFFGQGTRLTVV.

This clonotype was seen at least ten times. The chain uses TRBV15 and TRBJ2-5; D may correspond to TRBD1 or TRBD2 (5 bases each). Germline V lookup: CDR1 LNHNV, CDR2 YYDKDF (reference sequence). V dropped 3 bases and J dropped 5 bases, with 16 bases sitting between them. CDR3 size: 15 residues. CDR3 DNA: TGTGCCACCAGCAGGCCCCGGGGCCGGTTCGAGACCCAGTACTTC. Protein: CATSRPRGRFETQYF.

This chain uses TRBV20-1 with TRBJ2-7, with D tentatively TRBD1 or TRBD2 (5 bases each). Germline values: CDR1 DFQATT, CDR2 SNEGSKA (reference sequence). The CDR3 extends over 14 amino acids. Deletions cut 4 bases from V and 5 bases from J, with 18 bases between. The CDR3 loop is CSANHPRGAHEQYF. DNA for the CDR3: TGCAGTGCTAATCACCCCCGAGGGGCCCACGAGCAGTACTTC.

This clonotype was picked up many times. A much larger clone differs by one base, so this may be a read error. The V call is TRBV2, the J call TRBJ2-7, with TRBD2 matching 9 bases. CDR1 and CDR2 from the germline V gene are SNHLY and FYNNEI. The CDR3 covers 14 residues. Trimming cost V 5 bases and J 0 bases; bases outside gene matches: 2. CDR3 DNA: TGTGCCAGCAGTCGTAGCGGGAGCTCCTACGAGCAGTACTTC. This gives the protein CASSRSGSSYEQYF.

As to this clonotype: The junction and the germline gene differ at one end; a read error may be behind it. This chain links TRBV12-3 or TRBV12-4 with TRBJ2-7; TRBD2 agrees at 13 bases. This CDR3 is 15 amino acids long. CDR3 protein: CPSSPATSGRDEQYF. CDR3 coding DNA: TGTCCCAGCAGTCCCGCTACTAGCGGGAGGGACGAGCAGTACTTC.

This clonotype was picked up a small number of times. This CDR3 reads CASSYGRGLTTQYQETQYF. The CDR3 region has the DNA TGTGCCAGCAGTTACGGGCGGGGACTCACAACCCAGTACCAAGAGACCCAGTACTTC. The J gene is TRBJ2-5, the V gene TRBV6-2 or TRBV6-3; TRBD2 might be the D (6 bases). Trimming stripped 2 bases from V and 0 bases from J, with 22 bases between. CDR3 size: 19 residues. CDR1 is MNHEY and CDR2 is SVGEGT in the germline V gene.

This clonotype was found many times. This sequence joins TRBV10-1 and TRBJ2-5, with unresolved D. The CDR3 loop spans 13 amino acids. Germline CDR1 reads WNHNN; CDR2 reads SYGVQD (reference sequence). V gave up 3 bases and J gave up 3 bases, with 8 bases separating them. CDR3 DNA: TGCGCCAGCAGTGACGGAGCGAAAGAGACCCAGTACTTC. This translates into CASSDGAKETQYF.